The following is a T cell receptor beta chain sequence with its context. These data belong to a study of cytomegalovirus exposure and HLA in healthy donors. Study at large: The roughly 700 first-cohort repertoires shared a platform with the 130 or so validation repertoires, as reported in a later analysis.

TCRdb keeps only in-frame clones here, not all; method: immunoSEQ multiplex PCR. This repertoire shows about 260,000 clones, 90% found once; its top ten account for approximately 3%. After removal of 3 bases from V and 5 bases from J, the junction contained 10 bases not matched to a gene. CDR1 and CDR2 from the germline V gene are SGHTA and FQGNSA. The CDR3 is 16 amino acids. This sequence was found in a woman in her twenties or thirties in good health and CMV-seronegative. The J gene is TRBJ2-3, the V gene TRBV7-2, with 8 bases aligning to TRBD1. Source material: PBMCs. This CDR3 is CASSFRTGKVGDTQYF. In DNA, the CDR3 is TGTGCCAGCAGCTTCCGGACAGGGAAGGTCGGAGATACGCAGTATTTT.